This TCR beta chain was retrieved from a study of early T cells in non-severe SARS-CoV-2 infection. V lost 3 bases and J 4 bases, leaving 7 bases between the germline ends. The CDR3 loop spans 13 amino acids. The TCR library protocol attached unique molecular identifiers to the individual cDNA molecules. TCRdb fed the 5' RACE reads into MiXCR, producing one record per CDR3 protein. The sample shows 70,000 to 85,000 distinct CDR3 sequences, around 12% of them seen only once. The origin of this receptor is an adult who was a healthcare worker with PCR-confirmed SARS-CoV-2 infection or an uninfected control (not recorded which). Sequencing was done on a sample of whole blood. V is TRBV12-3 or TRBV12-4 and J is TRBJ2-1; D gene uncertain. CDR3 protein: CASSFWQYNEQFF. Here the CDR3 DNA reads TGTGCCAGCAGTTTTTGGCAGTACAATGAGCAGTTCTTC.